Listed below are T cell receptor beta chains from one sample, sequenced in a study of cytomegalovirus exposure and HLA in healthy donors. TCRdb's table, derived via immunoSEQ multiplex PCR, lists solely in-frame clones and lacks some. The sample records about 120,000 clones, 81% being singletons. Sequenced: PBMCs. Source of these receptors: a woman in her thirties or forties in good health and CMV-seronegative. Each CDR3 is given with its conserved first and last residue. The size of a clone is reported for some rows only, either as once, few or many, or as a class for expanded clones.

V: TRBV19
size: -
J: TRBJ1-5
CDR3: CASSTGTGRPQPQHF

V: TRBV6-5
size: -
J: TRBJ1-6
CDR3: CASSPERLGNSPLHF

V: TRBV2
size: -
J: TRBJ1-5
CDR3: CASSASTRDQPQHF

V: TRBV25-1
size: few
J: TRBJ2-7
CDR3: CASSPSRDSYEQYF

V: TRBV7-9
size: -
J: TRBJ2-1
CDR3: CASSPTTSYNEQFF

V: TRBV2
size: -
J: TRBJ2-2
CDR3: CASSLGLAGTGELFF

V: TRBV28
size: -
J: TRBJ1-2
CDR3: CASSFGFRYGYTF

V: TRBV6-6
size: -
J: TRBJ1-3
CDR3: CASSSGGLGNTIYF

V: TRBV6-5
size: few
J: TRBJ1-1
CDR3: CASSYHGQGGTEAFF

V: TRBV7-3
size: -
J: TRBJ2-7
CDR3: CASSPTSGGADEQYF

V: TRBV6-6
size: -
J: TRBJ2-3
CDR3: CASSTRVGTDTQYF

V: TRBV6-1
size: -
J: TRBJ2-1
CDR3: CASSERDSPNPTYNEQFF

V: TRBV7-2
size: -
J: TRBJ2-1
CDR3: CASSLYAGLGSNEQFF

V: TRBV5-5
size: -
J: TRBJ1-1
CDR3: CASSFPRTGGLAFF

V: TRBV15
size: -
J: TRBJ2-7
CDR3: CATSDTGLAFSYEQYF

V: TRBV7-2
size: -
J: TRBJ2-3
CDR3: CASSSLAGVTTDTQYF

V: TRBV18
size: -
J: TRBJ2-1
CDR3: CASSQTATSYNEQFF

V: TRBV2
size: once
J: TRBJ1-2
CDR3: CASKSNRGRNYGYTF

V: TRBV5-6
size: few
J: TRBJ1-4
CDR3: CASSLPGQGSRLFF

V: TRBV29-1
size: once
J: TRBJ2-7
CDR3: CSVVGQAYEQYF

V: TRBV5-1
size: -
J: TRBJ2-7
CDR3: CASSLGRTGSSYEQYF

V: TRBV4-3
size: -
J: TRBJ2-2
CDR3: CASSQDGGLAGFLNTGELFF

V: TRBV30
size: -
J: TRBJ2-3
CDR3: CAWSVWAGGTDTQYF

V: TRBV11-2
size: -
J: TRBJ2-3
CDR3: CASSLDHGVGTDTQYF

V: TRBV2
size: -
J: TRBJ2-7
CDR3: CASRHARTGSYEQYF

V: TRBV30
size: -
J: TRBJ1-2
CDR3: CAWTGLGGYTF

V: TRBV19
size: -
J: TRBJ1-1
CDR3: CASRKGISNTEAFF

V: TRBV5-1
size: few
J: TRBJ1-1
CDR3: CASSLGDDREAFF

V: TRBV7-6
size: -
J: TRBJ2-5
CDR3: CASSVTTGAGETQYF

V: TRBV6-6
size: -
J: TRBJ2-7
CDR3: CASSKTSGRNEQYF

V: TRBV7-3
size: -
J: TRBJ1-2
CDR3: CASSLVGDTNYGYTF

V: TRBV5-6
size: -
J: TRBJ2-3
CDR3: CASSLRLRTDTQYF

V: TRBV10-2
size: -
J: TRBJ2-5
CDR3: CASSKTTGNQETQYF

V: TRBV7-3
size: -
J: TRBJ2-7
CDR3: CASNRIAGDNEQYF

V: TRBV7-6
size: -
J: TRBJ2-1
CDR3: CASSLRGDGEQFF

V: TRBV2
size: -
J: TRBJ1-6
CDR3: CASRGGSSYNSPLHF

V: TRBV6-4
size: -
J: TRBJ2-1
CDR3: CASSDSGLGYNEQFF

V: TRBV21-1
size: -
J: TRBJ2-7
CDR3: CASSKDGQYF

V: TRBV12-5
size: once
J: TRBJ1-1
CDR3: CASGLGKDSGGFNTEAFF

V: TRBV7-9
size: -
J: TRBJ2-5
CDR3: CASSLGGRRETIKRTQYF

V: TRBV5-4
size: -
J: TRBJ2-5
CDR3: CASSPPGVAGGSETQYF

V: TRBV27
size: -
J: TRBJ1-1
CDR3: CASRQGQGAAFGGEAFF

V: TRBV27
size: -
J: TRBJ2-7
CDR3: CASSLSEQGLYEQYF

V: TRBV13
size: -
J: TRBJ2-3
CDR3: CASSLRLAKVTDTQYF

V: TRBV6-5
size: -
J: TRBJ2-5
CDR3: CASSGLAGGGETQYF

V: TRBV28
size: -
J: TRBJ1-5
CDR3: CASSLGSGRGPNQPQHF

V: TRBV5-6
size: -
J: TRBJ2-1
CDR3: CASSFRSIVAGGPYNEQFF

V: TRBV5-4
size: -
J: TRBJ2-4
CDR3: CASRAAGGGDIQYF

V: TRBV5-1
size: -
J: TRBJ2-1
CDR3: CASSLGGTGDYNEQFF